This TCR beta chain stems from a study of T cell changes during pregnancy in multiple sclerosis. Measured with immunoSEQ multiplex PCR; TCRdb has only the in-frame clones, and not every one. In the table there are 45,000 to 65,000 clones, nearly 95% of which are singletons. Germline values: CDR1 SGDLS, CDR2 YYNGEE. CDR3 size: 14 residues. Trimming took off 0 bases at V and 3 bases at J, with 6 bases between the two ends. The material sequenced was CD4+ T cells from peripheral blood mononuclear cells, taken in the second trimester of pregnancy. This receptor was taken from a female donor with multiple sclerosis, enrolled in a pregnancy study. V usage is TRBV9 and J usage is TRBJ2-2; D unresolved. The DNA for the CDR3 is TGTGCCAGCAGCGTAGCCGTGTACACCGGGGAGCTGTTTTTT. Translating it yields CASSVAVYTGELFF.